This TCR beta chain was documented in a study of shared clonotypes between healthy human individuals. Assay used: immunoSEQ multiplex PCR; TCRdb lists only in-frame clones, some missing. The data contain 400,000 to 550,000 clones, around 79% of them singletons. Between the trimmed V and J ends, which lost 6 bases and 3 bases, there was a span of 9 bases. Germline lookup yields CDR1 MNHNS and CDR2 SASEGT. The CDR3 is 13 residues long. The sample was PBMCs. J is TRBJ1-5 and V is TRBV6-1, with D hard to call. The receptor was isolated from a middle-aged woman in good health. Some clones in this sample may be carry-over from other donors' samples. The CDR3 protein is CASRLDNNQPQHF. CDR3 in DNA: TGTGCCAGCAGATTAGACAACAATCAGCCCCAGCATTTT.